The rows below give T cell receptor beta chains drawn from one sample of a study of beta chain features in type 1 diabetes. The table came from immunoSEQ multiplex PCR; TCRdb's copy has only in-frame clones and leaves some out. The data hold a few hundred thousand clones, with 8% to 13% observed a single time. The sequencing sample was made of naive CD4+ T cells from blood. Receptors were obtained from a young woman in good health. Each CDR3 is given with its conserved first and last residue. D genes are given only for firm matches. Some rows have no size entry. The others give once, few or many, or a class for an expanded clone.

clone size: NA; V gene: TRBV5-4; D gene: TRBD2; J gene: TRBJ2-1; CDR3 DNA: TGTGCCAGCAGCCCGCCCTTAGCGGGAGGGAACAATGAGCAGTTCTTC; CDR3 protein: CASSPPLAGGNNEQFF
clone size: NA; V gene: TRBV28; D gene: TRBD2; J gene: TRBJ2-3; CDR3 DNA: TGTGCCAGCAGTTTAGCAGGGACTAGCGGAATGGATACGCAGTATTTT; CDR3 protein: CASSLAGTSGMDTQYF
clone size: few; V gene: TRBV7-3; D gene: NA; J gene: TRBJ2-7; CDR3 DNA: TGTGCCAGCAGCTTATTACCGTACCCCGGCGAGCAGTACTTC; CDR3 protein: CASSLLPYPGEQYF
clone size: few; V gene: TRBV29-1; D gene: NA; J gene: TRBJ1-1; CDR3 DNA: TGCAGCGCTGGGGGGGAGCCCGTCATCCCTGAAGCTTTCTTT; CDR3 protein: CSAGGEPVIPEAFF
clone size: NA; V gene: TRBV19; D gene: NA; J gene: TRBJ2-1; CDR3 DNA: TGTGCCAGTAGTTTAGCGTACTCCTACAATGAGCAGTTCTTC; CDR3 protein: CASSLAYSYNEQFF
clone size: NA; V gene: TRBV20-1; D gene: NA; J gene: TRBJ2-4; CDR3 DNA: TGCAGTTCGTGGGAGAGAAACATTCAGTACTTC; CDR3 protein: CSSWERNIQYF
clone size: NA; V gene: TRBV7-9; D gene: NA; J gene: TRBJ1-1; CDR3 DNA: TGTGCCAGCAGCCCTATAGGGGGTCACACTGAAGCTTTCTTT; CDR3 protein: CASSPIGGHTEAFF
clone size: few; V gene: TRBV5-1; D gene: NA; J gene: TRBJ2-7; CDR3 DNA: TGCGCCAGCAGCTTGGACAGGACAAGCTCCTACGAGCAGTACTTC; CDR3 protein: CASSLDRTSSYEQYF
clone size: NA; V gene: TRBV5-6; D gene: NA; J gene: TRBJ1-1; CDR3 DNA: TGTGCCAGCAAAGAGAGAATTGTTGACACTGAAGCTTTCTTT; CDR3 protein: CASKERIVDTEAFF
clone size: few; V gene: TRBV29-1; D gene: TRBD2; J gene: TRBJ2-1; CDR3 DNA: TGCAGCGTGTCGAAGGGGACTAGCGGGAGGGGATCCTACAATGAGCAGTTCTTC; CDR3 protein: CSVSKGTSGRGSYNEQFF
clone size: NA; V gene: TRBV7-2; D gene: NA; J gene: TRBJ2-7; CDR3 DNA: TGTGCCAGCAGCTCGGACTACCGCTCCTACGAGCAGTACTTC; CDR3 protein: CASSSDYRSYEQYF
clone size: few; V gene: TRBV11-2; D gene: TRBD2; J gene: TRBJ2-4; CDR3 DNA: TGTGCCAGTGCTAGCGGATTGGGTTCCAAAAACATTCAGTACTTC; CDR3 protein: CASASGLGSKNIQYF
clone size: few; V gene: TRBV28; D gene: NA; J gene: TRBJ2-4; CDR3 DNA: TGTGCCAGCCTCGGTCCGCTAGGCAGGGAAAAAAACATTCAGTACTTC; CDR3 protein: CASLGPLGREKNIQYF
clone size: few; V gene: TRBV25-1; D gene: NA; J gene: TRBJ2-7; CDR3 DNA: TGTGCCAGCAGTGATACTGCAGGGATCCCCTACGAGCAGTACTTC; CDR3 protein: CASSDTAGIPYEQYF
clone size: few; V gene: TRBV10-3; D gene: NA; J gene: TRBJ2-7; CDR3 DNA: TGTGCCATCGCAGACAGGCCTAGCTCCTACGAGCAGTACTTC; CDR3 protein: CAIADRPSSYEQYF
clone size: NA; V gene: TRBV30; D gene: TRBD1; J gene: TRBJ1-5; CDR3 DNA: TGTGCCTGGAGTTTGGGGCAGGGGGCCAGGAATCAGCCCCAGCATTTT; CDR3 protein: CAWSLGQGARNQPQHF
clone size: NA; V gene: TRBV2; D gene: NA; J gene: TRBJ1-2; CDR3 DNA: TGTGCCAGCAACAGGATGAACTATGGCTACACCTTC; CDR3 protein: CASNRMNYGYTF